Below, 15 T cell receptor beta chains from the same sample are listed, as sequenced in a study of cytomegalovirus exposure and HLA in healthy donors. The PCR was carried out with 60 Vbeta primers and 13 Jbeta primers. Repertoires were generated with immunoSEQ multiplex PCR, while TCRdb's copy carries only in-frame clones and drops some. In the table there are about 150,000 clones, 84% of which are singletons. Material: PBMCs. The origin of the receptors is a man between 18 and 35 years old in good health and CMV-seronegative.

CDR3 sequence (DNA): TGTGCCAGCAGCCTCCCTTGGACAGCCCAAGAGACCCAGTACTTC. Its protein is CASSLPWTAQETQYF. J is TRBJ2-5 and V is TRBV6-6, with a possible D match to TRBD1 (6 bases). Per germline, CDR1 MNHNY and CDR2 SVGAGI (reference sequence). CDR3 length: 15 residues. V was cut by 6 bases and J by 1 base, with 15 bases left in between.

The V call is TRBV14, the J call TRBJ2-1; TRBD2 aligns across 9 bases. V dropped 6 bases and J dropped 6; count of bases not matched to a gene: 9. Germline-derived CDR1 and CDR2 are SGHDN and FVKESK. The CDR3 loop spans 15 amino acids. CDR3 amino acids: CASSLFLSGSNEQFF. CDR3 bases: TGTGCCAGCAGTTTATTTCTTAGCGGGAGCAATGAGCAGTTCTTC.

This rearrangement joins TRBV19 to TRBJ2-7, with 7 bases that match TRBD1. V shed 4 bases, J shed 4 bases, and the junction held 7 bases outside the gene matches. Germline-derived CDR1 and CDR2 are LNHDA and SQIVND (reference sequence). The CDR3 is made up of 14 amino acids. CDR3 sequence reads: CASSSGLQGYEQYF. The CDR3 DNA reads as TGTGCCAGTAGTAGTGGCCTACAGGGGTACGAGCAGTACTTC.

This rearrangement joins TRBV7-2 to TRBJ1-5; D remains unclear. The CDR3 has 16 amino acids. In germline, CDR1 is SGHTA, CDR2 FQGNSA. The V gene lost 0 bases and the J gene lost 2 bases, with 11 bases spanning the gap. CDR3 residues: CASSLAPGYGNQPQHF. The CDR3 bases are TGTGCCAGCAGCTTAGCGCCGGGTTACGGCAATCAGCCCCAGCATTTT. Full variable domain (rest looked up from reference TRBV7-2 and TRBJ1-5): GAGVSQSPSNKVTEKGKDVELRCDPISGHTALYWYRQSLGQGLEFLIYFQGNSAPDKSGLPSDRFSAERTGGSVSTLTIQRTQQEDSAVYLCASSLAPGYGNQPQHFGDGTRLSIL.

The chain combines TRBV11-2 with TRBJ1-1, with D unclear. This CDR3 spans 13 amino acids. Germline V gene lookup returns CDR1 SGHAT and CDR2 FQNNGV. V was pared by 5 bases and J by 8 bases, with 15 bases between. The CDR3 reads CASSRGPVEEAFF. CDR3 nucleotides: TGTGCCAGCAGCCGCGGCCCCGTCGAGGAAGCTTTCTTT.

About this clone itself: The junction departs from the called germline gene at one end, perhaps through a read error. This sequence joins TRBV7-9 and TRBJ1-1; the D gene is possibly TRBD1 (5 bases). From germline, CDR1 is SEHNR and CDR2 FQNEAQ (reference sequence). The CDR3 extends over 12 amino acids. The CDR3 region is CSSGRVNTEAFF. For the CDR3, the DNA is TGTTCCAGCGGCAGGGTGAACACTGAAGCTTTCTTT.

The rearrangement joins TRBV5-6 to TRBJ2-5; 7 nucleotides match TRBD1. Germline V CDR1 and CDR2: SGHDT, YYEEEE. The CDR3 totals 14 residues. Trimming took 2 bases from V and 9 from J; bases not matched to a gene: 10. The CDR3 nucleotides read TGTGCCAGCAGCTTCGGACAGGAGCTTTGGGCCCAGTACTTC. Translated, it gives CASSFGQELWAQYF. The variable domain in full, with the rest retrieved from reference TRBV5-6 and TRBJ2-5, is DAGVTQSPTHLIKTRGQQVTLRCSPKSGHDTVSWYQQALGQGPQFIFQYYEEEERQRGNFPDRFSGHQFPNYSSELNVNALLLGDSALYLCASSFGQELWAQYFGPGTRLLVL.

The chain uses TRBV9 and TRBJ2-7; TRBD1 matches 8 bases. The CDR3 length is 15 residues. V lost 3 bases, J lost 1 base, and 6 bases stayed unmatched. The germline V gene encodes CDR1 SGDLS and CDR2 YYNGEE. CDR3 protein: CASSAGTGPSYEQYF. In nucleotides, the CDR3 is TGTGCCAGCAGCGCCGGGACAGGACCTTCCTACGAGCAGTACTTC.

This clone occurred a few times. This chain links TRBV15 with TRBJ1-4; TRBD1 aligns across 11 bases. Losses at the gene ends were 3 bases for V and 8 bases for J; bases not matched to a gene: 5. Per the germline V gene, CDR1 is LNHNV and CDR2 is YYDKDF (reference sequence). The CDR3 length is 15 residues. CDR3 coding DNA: TGTGCCACCAGCAGGGACAGGGGGCGCGGAGAAAAACTGTTTTTT. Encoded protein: CATSRDRGRGEKLFF.

The CDR3 sequence: CAWEATGEGYTF. The CDR3 DNA reads TGTGCCTGGGAAGCTACAGGGGAAGGCTACACCTTC. The chain links TRBV30 to TRBJ1-2; 7 bases match TRBD1. CDR1 is GTSNPN, CDR2 SVGIG, per germline (reference sequence). The V and J ends lost 5 bases and 8 bases, in that order; junction bases with no gene match: 8. This CDR3 spans 12 amino acids.

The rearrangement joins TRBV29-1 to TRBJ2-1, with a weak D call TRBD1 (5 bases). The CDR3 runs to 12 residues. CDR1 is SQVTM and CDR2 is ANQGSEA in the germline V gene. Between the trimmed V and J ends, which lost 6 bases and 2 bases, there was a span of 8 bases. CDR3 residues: CSVLTAYNEQFF. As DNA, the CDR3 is TGCAGCGTCTTGACAGCCTACAATGAGCAGTTCTTC.

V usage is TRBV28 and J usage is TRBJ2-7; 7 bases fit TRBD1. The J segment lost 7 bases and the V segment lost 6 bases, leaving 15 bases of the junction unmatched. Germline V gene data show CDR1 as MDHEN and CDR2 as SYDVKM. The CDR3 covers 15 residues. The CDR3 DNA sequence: TGTGCCAGCAGCCCCCCGAGGGGGCCGTTTACAGAGCAGTACTTC. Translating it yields CASSPPRGPFTEQYF.

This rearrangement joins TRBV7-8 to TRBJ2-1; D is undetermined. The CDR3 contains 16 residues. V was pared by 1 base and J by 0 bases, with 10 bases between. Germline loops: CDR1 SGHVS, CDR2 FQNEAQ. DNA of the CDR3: TGTGCCAGCAGCTTAGGCCGTCAGGTCTCCTACAATGAGCAGTTCTTC. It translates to CASSLGRQVSYNEQFF. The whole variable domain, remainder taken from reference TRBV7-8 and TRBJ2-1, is GAGVSQSPRYKVAKRGQDVALRCDPISGHVSLFWYQQALGQGPEFLTYFQNEAQLDKSGLPSDRFFAERPEGSVSTLKIQRTQQEDSAVYLCASSLGRQVSYNEQFFGPGTRLTVL.

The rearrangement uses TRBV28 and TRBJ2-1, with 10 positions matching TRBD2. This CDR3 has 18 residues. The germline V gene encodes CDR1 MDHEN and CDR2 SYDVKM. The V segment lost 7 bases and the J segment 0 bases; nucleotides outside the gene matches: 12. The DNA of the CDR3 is TGTGCCAGCAACTCTCCGGGACTAGCGCGCTTCTCCTACAATGAGCAGTTCTTC. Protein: CASNSPGLARFSYNEQFF.

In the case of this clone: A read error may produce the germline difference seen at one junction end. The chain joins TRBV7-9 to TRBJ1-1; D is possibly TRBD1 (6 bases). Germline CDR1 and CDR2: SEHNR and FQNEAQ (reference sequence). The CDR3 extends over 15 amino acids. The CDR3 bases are TGTTCCAGCAGCCCAGGGGAAGGGAGGAACACTGAAGCTTTCTTT. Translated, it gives CSSSPGEGRNTEAFF.